The 9 T cell receptor beta chains given below trace back to one sample, sequenced in a study of tumor-infiltrating lymphocytes in primary liver carcinoma. The roughly 19-33 mg bulk tissue piece was not sorted before simultaneous RNA and DNA extraction. The authors made TCR beta cDNA from roughly 480 ng total RNA with a constant-region primer. Libraries covering TCR beta were generated through three nested multiplex PCR rounds (using a slightly modified ARM-PCR). TRBV1-TRBV30 forward primers paired with a C-beta reverse primer were used in the first two PCR rounds, which ran about 11 cycles each. TCRdb called the multiplex PCR reads again in MiXCR, with one record for every CDR3 protein. This sample has 100,000 to 150,000 distinct CDR3 sequences, with 50% to 80% found just once. Material for sequencing was liver tumor tissue from sampling region 3. Subset denoted: tumor region T3, left-lateral pole. The receptors were sampled from a woman aged 60-75 years with primary liver carcinoma and hepatitis B virus infection.

This rearrangement joins TRBV29-1 to TRBJ1-1; tentatively, D is TRBD1 (5 bases). Per germline, CDR1 SQVTM and CDR2 ANQGSEA. The CDR3 is 12 amino acids. Trimming removed 7 bases at V and 6 bases at J, with 15 bases between. The CDR3 sequence: CSGGIKQAEAFF. CDR3 nucleotide sequence: TGCAGCGGCGGGATTAAACAGGCTGAAGCTTTCTTT.

The chain joins TRBV30 to TRBJ2-3; no clear D. CDR3 length: 17 amino acids. Trimming stripped 1 base from V and 1 base from J, with 18 bases between. Germline CDR1 reads GTSNPN; CDR2 reads SVGIG (reference sequence). The CDR3 nucleotides are TGTGCCTGGAGTGCCTCCGGCCGGCAGTATCGCACAGATACGCAGTATTTT. Its protein product is CAWSASGRQYRTDTQYF.

Concerning this clonotype: The missing conserved phenylalanine or tryptophan at the end of this CDR3 makes a read error likely. The limits of the CDR3 on the DNA are not certain, so only TCRdb's listed CDR3 is given. The rearrangement joins TRBV6-6 to TRBJ1-2; whether TRBD1, the table's D call, matches the DNA was not checked. Germline V gene data show CDR1 as MNHNY and CDR2 as SVGAGI (reference sequence). A total of 11 residues make up the CDR3, ends included. CDR3: CASSQAGGNTI.

As regards this clonotype: This sequence may be a read error, since a much larger clone differs from it by one base. The chain carries TRBV7-9 and TRBJ2-1; tentative D call: TRBD1 (5 bases). Per the germline V gene, CDR1 is SEHNR and CDR2 is FQNEAQ (reference sequence). This CDR3 is built from 15 residues. V was clipped by 2 bases and J by 7 bases, with 15 bases between them. In nucleotides, the CDR3 is TGTGCCAGCAGCTTATCGCAGGGTTTAAAGAATGAGCAGTTCTTC. Translation: CASSLSQGLKNEQFF.

This clonotype was counted a single time. With a much larger clone just one base away, this may be a read error. The chain couples TRBV4-1 to TRBJ2-2; a weak D match, TRBD2 (6 bases). Germline loops: CDR1 MGHRA, CDR2 YSYEKL. The length of the CDR3 is 13 residues. Trimming removed 5 bases from V and 8 bases from J, with 12 bases in between. In nucleotides, the CDR3 is TGCGCCAGCAGCTATAGAGGGAGGGGGGAGCTGTTTTTT. This gives the protein CASSYRGRGELFF.

A remark on this clonotype: One end of the junction is discordant with germline, which a read error may explain. This rearrangement joins TRBV4-1 to TRBJ1-5; D is perhaps TRBD1 (5 bases). The CDR3 is 14 residues long. Germline V gene sequence: CDR1 MGHRA, CDR2 YSYEKL. CDR3: CASNQKLGDQPQHF. In nucleotides, the CDR3 is TGCGCCAGCAACCAAAAGCTAGGGGATCAGCCCCAGCATTTT.

This clonotype showed up just once. The conserved phenylalanine or tryptophan is not found at the CDR3 terminus, so this likely reflects a read error. The V and J genes are TRBV7-9 and TRBJ2-3; possible D gene TRBD1, 6 bases. The CDR3 totals 15 residues. In germline, CDR1 is SEHNR, CDR2 FQNEAQ (reference sequence). Deletions cut 4 bases from V and 0 bases from J, with 11 bases between. The CDR3 DNA reads as TGTGCCAGCAGCTCCGGACAGCCGAGCACAGATACGCAGTATCTT. It is translated as CASSSGQPSTDTQYL.

This clonotype was observed a few times. A much more abundant neighbour one base away suggests this may be a read error. The chain recombines TRBV18 with TRBJ2-1; D gene ambiguous. This CDR3 is 15 amino acids long. Per germline, CDR1 KGHSH and CDR2 LQKENI. The CDR3 here is CASSPSVGTYNERFF. Here the CDR3 DNA reads TGTGCCAGCTCACCTTCAGTGGGAACCTACAATGAGCGGTTCTTC.

A remark on this clonotype: The junction and the germline gene differ at one end; a read error may be behind it. The chain carries TRBV29-1 and TRBJ2-1; 9 nucleotides match TRBD2. Germline lookup yields CDR1 SQVTM and CDR2 ANQGSEA. CDR3 size: 14 residues. The CDR3, as DNA: TGCAGCGTTCTAGGCGGGAGGGCCGTACATGAGGAGTTCTTC. Translated: CSVLGGRAVHEEFF.